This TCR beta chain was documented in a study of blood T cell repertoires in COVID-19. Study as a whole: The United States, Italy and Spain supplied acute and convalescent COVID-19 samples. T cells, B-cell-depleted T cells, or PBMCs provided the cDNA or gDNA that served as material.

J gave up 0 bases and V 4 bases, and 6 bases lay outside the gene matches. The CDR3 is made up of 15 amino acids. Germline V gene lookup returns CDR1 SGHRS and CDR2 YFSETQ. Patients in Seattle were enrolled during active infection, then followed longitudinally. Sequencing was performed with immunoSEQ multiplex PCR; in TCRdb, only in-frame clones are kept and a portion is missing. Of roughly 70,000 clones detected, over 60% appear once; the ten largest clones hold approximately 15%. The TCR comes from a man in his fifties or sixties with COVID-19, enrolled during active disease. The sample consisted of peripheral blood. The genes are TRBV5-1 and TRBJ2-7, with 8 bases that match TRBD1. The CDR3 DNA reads TGCGCCAGCAGCGCTACCGGGACAGGCTCCTACGAGCAGTACTTC. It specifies CASSATGTGSYEQYF.